Listed here are 18 T cell receptor beta chains from one sample, sequenced in a study of T cell responses to AZD1222 COVID-19 vaccine. TCRdb keeps only in-frame clones here, not all; method: immunoSEQ multiplex PCR. The repertoire includes 240,000 or so clones, just over 90% of them detected once, and 0.55% sits in the top ten. Sequencing used peripheral blood, obtained on day 0 of AZD1222 vaccination. The receptor set was obtained from an adult in good health.

V gene TRBV7-9 combines with J gene TRBJ1-1; D call uncertain. V lost 2 bases to trimming and J lost 4 bases, with 11 bases between them. CDR3 length: 14 amino acids. The V gene's germline CDR1 is SEHNR and CDR2 FQNEAQ (reference sequence). The chain's CDR3 is CASSLPTLATEAFF. The CDR3 nucleotides read TGTGCCAGCAGCTTACCCACCTTAGCCACTGAAGCTTTCTTT.

The V call is TRBV28, the J call TRBJ1-6; D unclear. V shed 5 bases and J shed 12 bases, with 8 bases lying between them. This CDR3 region has 11 residues. Looked up from germline, CDR1 is MDHEN and CDR2 is SYDVKM. CDR3 coding DNA: TGTGCCAGCAGTAGCTCTCTACCCCTCCACTTT. The encoded protein is CASSSSLPLHF.

V gene TRBV2 combines with J gene TRBJ1-2; perhaps TRBD1 as D (6 bases). V was trimmed by 6 bases and J by 4 bases, leaving 12 bases between them. This CDR3 spans 13 amino acids. Germline CDR1 and CDR2: SNHLY and FYNNEI. The CDR3 nucleotides are TGTGCCAGCAGCTTCGGGACAAGCTATGGCTACACCTTC. Translated, it gives CASSFGTSYGYTF. The full variable domain, with the rest looked up from reference TRBV2 and TRBJ1-2, is EPEVTQTPSHQVTQMGQEVILRCVPISNHLYFYWYRQILGQKVEFLVSFYNNEISEKSEIFDDQFSVERPDGSNFTLKIRSTKLEDSAMYFCASSFGTSYGYTFGSGTRLTVV.

The chain has TRBV5-5 and TRBJ1-4, with TRBD1 matching 9 bases. CDR3 length: 16 amino acids. Losses at the gene ends were 3 bases for V and 2 bases for J; bases not matched to a gene: 5. Looked up from germline, CDR1 is SGHKS and CDR2 is YYEKEE (reference sequence). The CDR3 DNA reads as TGTGCCAGCAGCTGGGGACAGGGTAGGACTAATGAAAAACTGTTTTTT. Protein product: CASSWGQGRTNEKLFF.

The V gene is TRBV19, the J gene TRBJ1-5; D is possibly TRBD1 (5 bases). The V gene lost 3 bases and the J gene lost 6 bases, with 9 bases spanning the gap. In germline, CDR1 is LNHDA, CDR2 SQIVND (reference sequence). This CDR3 is 13 amino acids long. In nucleotides, the CDR3 is TGTGCCAGTAGTATTGGAGGGACTCAGCCCCAGCATTTT. Amino acids: CASSIGGTQPQHF.

The chain uses TRBV6-1 and TRBJ2-7, with TRBD2 matching over 7 bases. Germline lookup yields CDR1 MNHNS and CDR2 SASEGT. There are 15 residues in the CDR3. V shed 1 base, J shed 5 bases, and the junction held 8 bases outside the gene matches. The CDR3: CASSEGGGTVNEQYF. CDR3 coding DNA: TGTGCCAGCAGTGAAGGGGGGGGTACCGTGAACGAGCAGTACTTC.

The chain employs TRBV5-1 and TRBJ1-1, with D hard to call. In germline, CDR1 is SGHRS, CDR2 YFSETQ. This CDR3 has 14 amino acids. Trimming pared 0 bases from V and 3 bases from J, leaving 9 bases between. Here the CDR3 reads CASSLVTADTEAFF. The CDR3 region has the DNA TGCGCCAGCAGCTTGGTTACAGCGGACACTGAAGCTTTCTTT.

The chain employs TRBV12-3 or TRBV12-4 and TRBJ2-7; D may match TRBD1 or TRBD2 (5 bases each). The CDR3 spans 13 residues. V was pared by 6 bases and J by 6 bases, with 15 bases between. This CDR3 reads CASSFLDSGEQYF. Written as DNA, the CDR3 is TGTGCCAGCAGCTTCCTAGACAGCGGCGAGCAGTACTTC.

This chain links TRBV10-2 with TRBJ2-7; D possibly corresponds to TRBD2 (6 bases). Germline CDR1 reads WSHSY; CDR2 reads SAAADI. The V end was cut by 2 bases, the J end by 2 bases, with 13 bases between. This CDR3 comprises 15 residues. The CDR3 DNA follows: TGCGCCAGCAGTGAGGGGGACTCAGCGCCCTACGAGCAGTACTTC. Translation: CASSEGDSAPYEQYF.

The chain is built from TRBV6-5 and TRBJ2-7; D is uncertain. The germline gives CDR1 MNHEY, CDR2 SVGAGI. The ends were cut back, 5 bases at V and 5 bases at J, with 16 bases in the middle. The CDR3 sequence is 14 residues long. The CDR3 DNA follows: TGTGCCAGCAGTACAACCTGGTGGGCGCACGAGCAGTACTTC. Translating gives CASSTTWWAHEQYF.

The V call is TRBV28, the J call TRBJ2-7; D call uncertain. The CDR3 consists of 12 residues. Germline V lookup: CDR1 MDHEN, CDR2 SYDVKM. The V end was cut by 8 bases, the J end by 2 bases, with 10 bases between. CDR3 DNA sequence: TGTGCCAGCTCGACAACTACCTACGAGCAGTACTTC. This sequence encodes CASSTTTYEQYF.

The rearrangement links TRBV19 to TRBJ1-6; D gene ambiguous. CDR1 is LNHDA, CDR2 SQIVND, per germline (reference sequence). Deletions cut 4 bases from V and 7 bases from J, with 14 bases between. The CDR3 totals 15 residues. The CDR3 nucleotides read TGTGCCAGTAGTACCACGCGGGCACGGAATTCACCCCTCCACTTT. Its translation: CASSTTRARNSPLHF.

The chain combines TRBV19 with TRBJ1-6, with unresolved D. The CDR3 is 13 amino acids. Germline-derived CDR1 and CDR2 are LNHDA and SQIVND (reference sequence). V lost 8 bases, J lost 9 bases, and 14 bases lay in between. CDR3 bases: TGTGCCAGTCACCCTGGCGGAGGTTCACCCCTCCACTTT. Amino acid sequence: CASHPGGGSPLHF.

V and J are TRBV28 and TRBJ1-6, with unresolved D. This CDR3 comprises 15 residues. Germline V gene data show CDR1 as MDHEN and CDR2 as SYDVKM. The V end lost 3 bases, the J end lost 2 bases, and 8 bases lay between the germline ends. CDR3: CASSFQATYNSPLHF. The CDR3 DNA reads as TGTGCCAGCAGTTTCCAAGCGACCTATAATTCACCCCTCCACTTT.

The rearrangement uses TRBV21-1 and TRBJ2-4; TRBD2, as called in the table, went unchecked against the DNA. TRBV21-1 is marked as a pseudogene. This CDR3 is 16 amino acids long. CDR3: CASSKPRELAKNIQYF. In DNA, the CDR3 is TGTGCCAGCAGCAAACCAAGGGAGCTAGCCAAAAACATTCAGTACTTC.

The V call is TRBV4-1, the J call TRBJ2-7, with D possibly TRBD1 on 5 matching bases. V was pared by 1 base and J by 5 bases, with 12 bases between. Germline assignment: CDR1 MGHRA and CDR2 YSYEKL. This CDR3 contains 14 residues. CDR3 DNA: TGCGCCAGCAGCCAAGTGGGCAGGGTGGACGAGCAGTACTTC. It specifies CASSQVGRVDEQYF.

The V call is TRBV7-9, the J call TRBJ1-6; D possibly corresponds to TRBD1 (6 bases). The CDR3 sequence is 16 residues long. The germline V and J ends were trimmed by 7 bases and 10 bases, with 23 bases remaining between them. Germline-derived CDR1 and CDR2 are SEHNR and FQNEAQ (reference sequence). DNA for the CDR3: TGTGCCAGCACCCATTGGCGACAGGAACTTAAATCACCCCTCCACTTT. Amino acids: CASTHWRQELKSPLHF.

The chain combines TRBV6-1 with TRBJ1-2, with D perhaps matching TRBD1 (5 bases). Trimming removed 1 base from V and 5 bases from J, with 17 bases in between. The CDR3 loop spans 16 amino acids. Germline CDR1 MNHNS, CDR2 SASEGT. The CDR3 region is CASSEVGAAGWYGYTF. For the CDR3, the DNA is TGTGCCAGCAGTGAAGTTGGGGCAGCGGGTTGGTATGGCTACACCTTC.